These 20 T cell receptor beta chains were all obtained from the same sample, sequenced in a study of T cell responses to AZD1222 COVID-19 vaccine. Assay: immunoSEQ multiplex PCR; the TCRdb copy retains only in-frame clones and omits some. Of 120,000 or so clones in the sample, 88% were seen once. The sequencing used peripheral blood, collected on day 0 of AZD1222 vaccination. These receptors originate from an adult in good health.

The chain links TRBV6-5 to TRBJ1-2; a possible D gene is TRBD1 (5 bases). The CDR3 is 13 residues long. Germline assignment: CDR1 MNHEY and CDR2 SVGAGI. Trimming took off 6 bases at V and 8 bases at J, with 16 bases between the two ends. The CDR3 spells CASSPDNAFGYTF. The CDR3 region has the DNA TGTGCCAGCAGCCCGGACAATGCCTTCGGCTACACCTTC.

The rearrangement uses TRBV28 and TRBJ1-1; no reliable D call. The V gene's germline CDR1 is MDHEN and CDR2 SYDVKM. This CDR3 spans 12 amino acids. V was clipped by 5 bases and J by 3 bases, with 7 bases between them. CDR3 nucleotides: TGTGCCAGCAGTACCCCGTACACTGAAGCTTTCTTT. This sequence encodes CASSTPYTEAFF.

The DNA for the CDR3 is TGTGCCAGCAGCCTTTACTCAACTAATGAAAAACTGTTTTTT. Translation: CASSLYSTNEKLFF. The gene calls are TRBV7-9 and TRBJ1-4; D is unresolved. This CDR3 contains 14 residues. Germline assignment: CDR1 SEHNR and CDR2 FQNEAQ (reference sequence). The ends were cut back, 5 bases at V and 0 bases at J, with 7 bases in the middle.

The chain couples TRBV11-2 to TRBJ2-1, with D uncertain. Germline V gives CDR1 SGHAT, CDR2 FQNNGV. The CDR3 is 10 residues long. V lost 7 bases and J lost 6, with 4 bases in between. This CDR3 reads CASTRNEQFF. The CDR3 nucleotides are TGTGCCAGCACCCGCAATGAGCAGTTCTTC.

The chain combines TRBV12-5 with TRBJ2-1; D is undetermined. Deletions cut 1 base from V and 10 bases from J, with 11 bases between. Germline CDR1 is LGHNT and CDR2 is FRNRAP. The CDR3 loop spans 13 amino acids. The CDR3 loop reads CASGLAKGSEQFF. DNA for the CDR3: TGTGCTAGTGGTTTGGCGAAGGGATCCGAGCAGTTCTTC.

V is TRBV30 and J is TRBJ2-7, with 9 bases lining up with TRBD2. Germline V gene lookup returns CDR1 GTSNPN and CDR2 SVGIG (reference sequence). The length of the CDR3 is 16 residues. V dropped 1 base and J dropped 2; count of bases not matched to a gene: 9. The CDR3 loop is CAWSEVAGVTTYEQYF. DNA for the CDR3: TGTGCCTGGAGTGAGGTAGCGGGGGTTACAACCTACGAGCAGTACTTC.

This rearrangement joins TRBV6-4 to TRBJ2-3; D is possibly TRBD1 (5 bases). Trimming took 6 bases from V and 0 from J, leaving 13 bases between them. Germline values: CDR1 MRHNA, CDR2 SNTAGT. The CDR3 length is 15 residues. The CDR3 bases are TGTGCCAGCAGGGGCAGGGAACCTAGCACAGATACGCAGTATTTT. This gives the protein CASRGREPSTDTQYF.

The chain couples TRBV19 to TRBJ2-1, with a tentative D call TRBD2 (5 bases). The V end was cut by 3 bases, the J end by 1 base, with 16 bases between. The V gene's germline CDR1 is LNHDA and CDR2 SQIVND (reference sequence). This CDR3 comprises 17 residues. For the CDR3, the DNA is TGTGCCAGTAGTATTTTAGGGCTAGCTGAGTCCTACAATGAGCAGTTCTTC. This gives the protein CASSILGLAESYNEQFF.

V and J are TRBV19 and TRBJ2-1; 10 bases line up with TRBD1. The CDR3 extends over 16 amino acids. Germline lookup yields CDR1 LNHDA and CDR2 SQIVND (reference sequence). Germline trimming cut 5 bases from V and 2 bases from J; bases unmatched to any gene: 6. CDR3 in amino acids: CASSARTGGTYNEQFF. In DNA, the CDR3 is TGTGCCAGTAGTGCTAGGACAGGGGGAACCTACAATGAGCAGTTCTTC.

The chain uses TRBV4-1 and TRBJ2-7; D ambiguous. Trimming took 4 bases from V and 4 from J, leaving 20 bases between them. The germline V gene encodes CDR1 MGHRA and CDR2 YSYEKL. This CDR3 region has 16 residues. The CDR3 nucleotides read TGCGCCAGCAGCCCTGAGGAATCAGCCCAGCCATACGAGCAGTACTTC. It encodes CASSPEESAQPYEQYF.

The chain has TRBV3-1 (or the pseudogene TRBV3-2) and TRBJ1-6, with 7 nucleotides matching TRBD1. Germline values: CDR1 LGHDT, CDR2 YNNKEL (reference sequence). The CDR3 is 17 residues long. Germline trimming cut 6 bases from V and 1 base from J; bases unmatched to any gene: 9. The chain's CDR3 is CASRLLSGGSYNSPLHF. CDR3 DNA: TGTGCCAGCAGACTTTTATCAGGGGGATCCTATAATTCACCCCTCCACTTT.

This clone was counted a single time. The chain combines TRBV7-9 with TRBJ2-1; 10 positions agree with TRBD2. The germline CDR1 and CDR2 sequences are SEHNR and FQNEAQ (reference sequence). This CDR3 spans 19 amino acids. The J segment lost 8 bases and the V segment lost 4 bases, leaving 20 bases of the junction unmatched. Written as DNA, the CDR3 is TGTGCCAGCAGCTCCAGACGAGCGGGAGGGCCGTTTAGTCGTCATGAGCAGTTCTTC. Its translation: CASSSRRAGGPFSRHEQFF.

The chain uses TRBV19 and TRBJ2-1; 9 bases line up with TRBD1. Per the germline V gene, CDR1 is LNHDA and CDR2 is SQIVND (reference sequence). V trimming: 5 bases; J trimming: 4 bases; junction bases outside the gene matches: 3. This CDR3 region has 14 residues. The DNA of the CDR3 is TGTGCCAGTAGTGACAGGGGGTATTACAATGAGCAGTTCTTC. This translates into CASSDRGYYNEQFF. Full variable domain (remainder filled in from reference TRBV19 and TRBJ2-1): DGGITQSPKYLFRKEGQNVTLSCEQNLNHDAMYWYRQDPGQGLRLIYYSQIVNDFQKGDIAEGYSVSREKKESFPLTVTSAQKNPTAFYLCASSDRGYYNEQFFGPGTRLTVL.

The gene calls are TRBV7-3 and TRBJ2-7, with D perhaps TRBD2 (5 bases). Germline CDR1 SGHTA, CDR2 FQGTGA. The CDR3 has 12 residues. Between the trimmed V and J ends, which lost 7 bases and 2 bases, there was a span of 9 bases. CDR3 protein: CASKRTAYEQYF. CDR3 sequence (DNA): TGTGCCAGCAAAAGGACTGCCTACGAGCAGTACTTC.

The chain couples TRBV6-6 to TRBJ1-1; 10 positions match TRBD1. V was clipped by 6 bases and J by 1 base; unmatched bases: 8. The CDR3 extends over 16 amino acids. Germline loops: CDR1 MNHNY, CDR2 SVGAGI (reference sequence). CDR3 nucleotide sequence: TGTGCCAGCAGCCCCGGGACAGGGGCGGCGAACACTGAAGCTTTCTTT. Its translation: CASSPGTGAANTEAFF.

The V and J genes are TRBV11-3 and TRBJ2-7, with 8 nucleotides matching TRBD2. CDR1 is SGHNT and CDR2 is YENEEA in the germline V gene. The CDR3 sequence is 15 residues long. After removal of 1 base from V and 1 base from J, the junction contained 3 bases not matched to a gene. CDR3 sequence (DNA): TGTGCCAGCAGCTTAGGGGCTAGCGGGTCCTACGAGCAGTACTTC. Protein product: CASSLGASGSYEQYF.

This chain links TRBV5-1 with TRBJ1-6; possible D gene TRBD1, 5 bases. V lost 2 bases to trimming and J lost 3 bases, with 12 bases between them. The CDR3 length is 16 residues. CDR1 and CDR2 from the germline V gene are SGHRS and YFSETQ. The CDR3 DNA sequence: TGCGCCAGCAGCTTTGGCTGGGGCAACTATAATTCACCCCTCCACTTT. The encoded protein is CASSFGWGNYNSPLHF.

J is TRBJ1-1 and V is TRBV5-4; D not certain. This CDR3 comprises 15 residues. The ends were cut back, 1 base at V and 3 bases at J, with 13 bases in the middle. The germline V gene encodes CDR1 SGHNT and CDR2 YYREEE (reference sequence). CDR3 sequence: CASSLIGITYTEAFF. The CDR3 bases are TGTGCCAGCAGCTTGATCGGCATTACTTACACTGAAGCTTTCTTT.

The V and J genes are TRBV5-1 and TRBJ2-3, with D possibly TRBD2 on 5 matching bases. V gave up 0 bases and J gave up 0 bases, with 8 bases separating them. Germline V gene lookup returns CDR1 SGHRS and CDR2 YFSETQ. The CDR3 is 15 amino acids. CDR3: CASSLAGGSTDTQYF. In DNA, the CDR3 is TGCGCCAGCAGCTTGGCTGGCGGGAGCACAGATACGCAGTATTTT.

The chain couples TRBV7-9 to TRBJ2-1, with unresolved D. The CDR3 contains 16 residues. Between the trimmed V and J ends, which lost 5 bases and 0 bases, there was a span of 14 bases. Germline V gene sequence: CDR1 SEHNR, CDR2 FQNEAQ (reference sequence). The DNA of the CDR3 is TGTGCCAGCAGCCCACACAGCCTGAGCTCCTACAATGAGCAGTTCTTC. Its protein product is CASSPHSLSSYNEQFF.